This T cell receptor beta chain was captured by sequencing in a study of T cells in tuberculosis. Study-level information: Sequenced TCRs come from CD1B-GMM tetramer-binding T cells. Blood was taken before or within 7 days of anti-tuberculosis therapy.

Sequencing used immunoSEQ multiplex PCR; TCRdb keeps in-frame clones, though not all of them. The repertoire holds approximately 49,000 clones, with roughly 96% as singletons. Indicated time point: new active TB diagnosis, blood taken before or within 7 days of starting treatment. HIV-seronegative South African adults aged 18 years or older had newly diagnosed active tuberculosis. V dropped 0 bases and J dropped 8; count of bases not matched to a gene: 14. This CDR3 is 17 amino acids long. The germline gives CDR1 SGDLS, CDR2 YYNGEE. The material sequenced was PBMCs, taken at tuberculosis diagnosis. This chain uses TRBV9 with TRBJ2-1; 7 nucleotides align to TRBD2. The receptor was derived from an adult with tuberculosis. The CDR3 here is CASSVEPPGRALDEQFF. Here the CDR3 DNA reads TGTGCCAGCAGCGTAGAACCTCCAGGGAGGGCCCTCGATGAGCAGTTCTTC.